The clone carrying this TCR beta chain was counted ten times or more. Its target is not known. TCRdb reprocessed the RACE reads with MiXCR, giving one entry per CDR3 protein. In the table there are 100,000 or so distinct CDR3 sequences, 9% to 9.5% of which are singletons. The record originates from a study of human T cells and chemical hapten exposure. General study results and limits: TCRs at a frequency above 1 in 1000 stayed unchanged with DPC sensitization. Expanded TCRs formed significantly more large CDR3 similarity clusters than controls.

Time point here: patch test 2, 6 weeks after DPC sensitization. The treatment denotes: therapeutic diphenylcyclopropenone sensitization with weekly scalp DPC. Participating donors were patients with alopecia, aged 18 to 70 years, considered appropriate candidates for DPC. The length of the CDR3 is 17 residues. With 4 bases clipped from V and 5 bases from J, the junction kept 10 bases outside the gene matches. Germline CDR1 and CDR2: SGHAT and FQNNGV. The clonotype comes from a woman between 40 and 50 years old with alopecia areata. Some clones in this sample may be carry-over from other donors' samples. Sequencing used whole blood, obtained in connection with sensitization to the hapten diphenylcyclopropenone (DPC). This chain links TRBV11-2 with TRBJ2-1; 11 nucleotides agree with TRBD2. The chain's CDR3 is CASSSARLAGSHNEQFF. CDR3 sequence (DNA): TGTGCCAGCAGCTCCGCCCGACTAGCGGGAAGCCACAATGAGCAGTTCTTC. Using reference TRBV11-2 and TRBJ2-1 for the parts outside the CDR3, the full variable domain is EAGVAQSPRYKIIEKRQSVAFWCNPISGHATLYWYQQILGQGPKLLIQFQNNGVVDDSQLPKDRFSAERLKGVDSTLKIQPAKLEDSAVYLCASSSARLAGSHNEQFFGPGTRLTVL.